The 22 T cell receptor beta chains given below trace back to one sample, sequenced in a study of CXCR3 chemokines and chemotherapy response in bladder cancer. TCRdb re-analysed the PCR reads in MiXCR, keeping a single row per CDR3 protein. Here the sample spans over 10,000 distinct CDR3 sequences, roughly an eighth being singletons. This material was acquired from a patient whose treatment included neoadjuvant chemotherapy. The receptors originated from a human donor with bladder cancer that did not respond to neoadjuvant chemotherapy.

This clonotype is medium-sized in the sample. The V gene is TRBV6-1, the J gene TRBJ2-7, with 10 positions matching TRBD1. The V and J ends lost 8 bases and 2 bases, in that order; junction bases with no gene match: 6. The CDR3 covers 14 residues. CDR1 and CDR2 (germline): MNHNS, SASEGT. CDR3 DNA sequence: TGTGCCAGCGGGGGACAGGGGATCCCCTACGAGCAGTACTTC. This encodes CASGGQGIPYEQYF.

At least ten counts were recorded for this clonotype. The rearrangement links TRBV24-1 to TRBJ1-4; D remains unclear. CDR3 length: 15 residues. V lost 3 bases to trimming and J lost 4 bases, with 11 bases between them. The germline V gene encodes CDR1 KGHDR and CDR2 SFDVKD. The CDR3 DNA reads as TGTGCCACCAGTGATGGAAGGCGGAATAATGAAAAACTGTTTTTT. It codes for CATSDGRRNNEKLFF.

This clonotype was seen more than once but under ten times. The V gene is TRBV6-5, the J gene TRBJ1-3; D remains unclear. Trimming left V 5 bases short and J 5 bases short, with 13 bases between. CDR1 is MNHEY and CDR2 is SVGAGI in the germline V gene. CDR3 length: 14 amino acids. The CDR3 is CASSLDGVRNTIYF. CDR3 coding DNA: TGTGCCAGCAGTCTGGACGGAGTTAGAAACACCATATATTTT.

Many counts were recorded for this clonotype. This chain uses TRBV12-3 or TRBV12-4 with TRBJ1-2; D not certain. Between the trimmed V and J ends, which lost 3 bases and 2 bases, there was a span of 10 bases. This CDR3 has 14 amino acids. For the CDR3, the DNA is TGTGCCAGCAGTTTTTCGGCAGAGAACTATGGCTACACCTTC. It codes for CASSFSAENYGYTF.

This clonotype was seen repeatedly, ten times or more. This chain links TRBV11-1 with TRBJ2-2, with a possible D match to TRBD2 (6 bases). With 6 bases removed from V and 5 bases from J, the gap between germline ends came to 13 bases. The V gene's germline CDR1 is SGHAT and CDR2 FQDESV (reference sequence). The CDR3 length is 14 residues. CDR3 in amino acids: CASSPGERTGELFF. CDR3 DNA: TGTGCCAGCAGTCCGGGGGAGCGGACCGGGGAGCTGTTTTTT.

This clonotype was observed at least ten times. The V and J genes are TRBV6-5 and TRBJ1-5; 7 bases fit TRBD1. Germline CDR1 and CDR2: MNHEY and SVGAGI. The CDR3 extends over 16 amino acids. The trim removed 6 bases at V and 5 bases at J, leaving 13 bases unmatched. Written as DNA, the CDR3 is TGTGCCAGCAGGCCACTACAGGGGCCCCGTTATCAGCCCCAGCATTTT. Translating it yields CASRPLQGPRYQPQHF.

The gene calls are TRBV28 and TRBJ1-2; D gene uncertain. Germline values: CDR1 MDHEN, CDR2 SYDVKM. The CDR3 loop spans 14 amino acids. Trimming stripped 3 bases from V and 6 bases from J, with 14 bases between. As DNA, the CDR3 is TGTGCCAGCAGTTTCCCTGAATCGGGGAATGGCTACACCTTC. Encoded protein: CASSFPESGNGYTF.

Details on this clonotype: A far larger clone is only one base removed, so a read error is likely. The chain uses TRBV6-6 and TRBJ1-1, with a possible D match to TRBD1 (6 bases). The CDR3 extends over 15 amino acids. The germline CDR1 and CDR2 sequences are MNHNY and SVGAGI (reference sequence). In DNA, the CDR3 is TGTGACAGCAGTGTAAGAAACAGGGAGAACACTGAAGCTTTCTTT. It codes for CDSSVRNRENTEAFF.

This clonotype is labeled medium-sized. The V gene is TRBV19, the J gene TRBJ2-1; D gene uncertain. The germline CDR1 and CDR2 sequences are LNHDA and SQIVND (reference sequence). The CDR3 is 12 residues long. Trimming removed 6 bases at V and 3 bases at J, with 6 bases between. CDR3 in amino acids: CASRQSYNEQFF. The CDR3 DNA reads TGTGCCAGTAGGCAAAGCTACAATGAGCAGTTCTTC.

The chain joins TRBV5-6 to TRBJ2-5, with D possibly TRBD2 on 7 matching bases. Germline V gene sequence: CDR1 SGHDT, CDR2 YYEEEE. There are 15 residues in the CDR3. Trimming shortened V by 5 bases and J by 5 bases, and 19 bases separated the two germline ends. The CDR3 nucleotides are TGTGCCAGCAGACAAGAACGGGGGGCGGATGAGACCCAGTACTTC. Residues: CASRQERGADETQYF. Based on the CDR3 plus reference TRBV5-6 and TRBJ2-5, the full variable domain is DAGVTQSPTHLIKTRGQQVTLRCSPKSGHDTVSWYQQALGQGPQFIFQYYEEEERQRGNFPDRFSGHQFPNYSSELNVNALLLGDSALYLCASRQERGADETQYFGPGTRLLVL.

By its share, this clonotype is medium-sized. The J gene is TRBJ1-2, the V gene TRBV19; D gene ambiguous. Deletions cut 4 bases from V and 9 bases from J, with 15 bases between. Germline V gene sequence: CDR1 LNHDA, CDR2 SQIVND (reference sequence). This CDR3 region has 13 residues. DNA for the CDR3: TGTGCCAGTAGTACGGTCCCCGCGGGTAGCTACACCTTC. This encodes CASSTVPAGSYTF.

This clonotype came up many times. The chain joins TRBV6-1 to TRBJ1-1; 7 nucleotides align to TRBD1. Per germline, CDR1 MNHNS and CDR2 SASEGT. CDR3 length: 16 amino acids. V lost 3 bases to trimming and J lost 5 bases; unmatched junction nucleotides: 12. The CDR3: CASSELTISGGTEAFF. DNA of the CDR3: TGTGCCAGCAGTGAGCTGACAATATCAGGGGGGACTGAAGCTTTCTTT.

The chain recombines TRBV7-9 with TRBJ2-5, with a tentative D call TRBD1 (7 bases). This CDR3 is 16 amino acids long. Trimming stripped 2 bases from V and 4 bases from J, with 17 bases between. Germline assignment: CDR1 SEHNR and CDR2 FQNEAQ (reference sequence). CDR3 DNA sequence: TGTGCCAGCAGCTTAACCGGGACAGTGGGGGGAGAGACCCAGTACTTC. Amino acids: CASSLTGTVGGETQYF.

This clonotype was observed at least ten times. The chain carries TRBV19 and TRBJ2-7; TRBD1 is a possible D gene (7 bases). The CDR3 extends over 13 amino acids. Germline V lookup: CDR1 LNHDA, CDR2 SQIVND (reference sequence). V was clipped by 4 bases and J by 4 bases, with 11 bases between them. The chain's CDR3 is CASSKQGRYEQYF. The CDR3 DNA is TGTGCCAGTAGTAAACAGGGGAGGTACGAGCAGTACTTC.

This chain connects TRBV28 to TRBJ2-7; 7 positions match TRBD2. The germline V gene encodes CDR1 MDHEN and CDR2 SYDVKM. Trimming took 2 bases from V and 6 from J; bases not matched to a gene: 10. This CDR3 has 15 residues. The CDR3, as DNA: TGTGCCAGCAGTTTAGGAGCGGGACTTGGTCGCGAGCAGTACTTC. This gives the protein CASSLGAGLGREQYF. Complete variable domain (other parts from reference TRBV28 and TRBJ2-7): DVKVTQSSRYLVKRTGEKVFLECVQDMDHENMFWYRQDPGLGLRLIYFSYDVKMKEKGDIPEGYSVSREKKERFSLILESASTNQTSMYLCASSLGAGLGREQYFGPGTRLTVT.

This clonotype came up many times. The chain employs TRBV12-3 or TRBV12-4 and TRBJ1-6; D gene ambiguous. V was cut by 2 bases and J by 11 bases, with 13 bases left in between. The CDR3 runs 14 residues. CDR3 in DNA: TGTGCCAGCAGTTTATTCGGGGTTCTCGCACCCCTCCACTTT. This translates into CASSLFGVLAPLHF.

This clonotype was seen many times. V is TRBV27 and J is TRBJ2-3; D is undetermined. Deletions cut 0 bases from V and 3 bases from J, with 10 bases between. This CDR3 comprises 15 residues. The germline V gene encodes CDR1 MNHEY and CDR2 SMNVEV (reference sequence). Written as DNA, the CDR3 is TGTGCCAGCAGTTTATCGAAAAGTTTGACAGATACGCAGTATTTT. As protein: CASSLSKSLTDTQYF.

By frequency in the sample, this clonotype is medium-sized. J is TRBJ1-1 and V is TRBV7-2; D uncertain. Germline V gene lookup returns CDR1 SGHTA and CDR2 FQGNSA. The CDR3 length is 12 residues. Between the trimmed V and J ends, which lost 1 base and 7 bases, there was a span of 7 bases. CDR3 region: CASSLESSEAFF. The CDR3 DNA sequence: TGTGCCAGCAGCTTAGAAAGCAGTGAAGCTTTCTTT.

This clonotype is categorized as medium-sized (0.01 to 0.1%). The chain is built from TRBV27 and TRBJ2-1; D is perhaps TRBD1 or TRBD2 (5 bases each). In germline, CDR1 is MNHEY, CDR2 SMNVEV (reference sequence). The ends were cut back, 6 bases at V and 6 bases at J, with 18 bases in the middle. The CDR3 covers 15 residues. The DNA for the CDR3 is TGTGCCAGCAGCCCGAGGGGTGTAATCACCAATGAGCAGTTCTTC. Its translation: CASSPRGVITNEQFF.

This clonotype was counted a few times. The rearrangement links TRBV6-5 to TRBJ2-1; tentative D call: TRBD1 (6 bases). Germline V gene lookup returns CDR1 MNHEY and CDR2 SVGAGI. V shed 6 bases and J shed 9 bases, with 15 bases lying between them. The CDR3 spans 13 residues. The DNA for the CDR3 is TGTGCCAGCAGGGACCCCCAGGGGCGTGAGCAGTTCTTC. It yields the protein CASRDPQGREQFF.

This clonotype was found many times. The chain combines TRBV18 with TRBJ2-3, with D uncertain. Germline CDR1 and CDR2: KGHSH and LQKENI. CDR3 size: 15 residues. Trimming removed 1 base at V and 0 bases at J, with 8 bases between. Here the CDR3 reads CASSPQPDSTDTQYF. In nucleotides, the CDR3 is TGTGCCAGCTCACCACAGCCAGATAGCACAGATACGCAGTATTTT.

This clonotype was seen a few times. This chain uses TRBV6-5 with TRBJ1-2, with D possibly TRBD1 on 5 matching bases. Trimming took 5 bases from V and 6 from J, leaving 16 bases between them. The length of the CDR3 is 14 residues. Per germline, CDR1 MNHEY and CDR2 SVGAGI. Here the CDR3 reads CASSNPWQGDGYTF. DNA for the CDR3: TGTGCCAGCAGTAACCCTTGGCAGGGAGATGGCTACACCTTC.